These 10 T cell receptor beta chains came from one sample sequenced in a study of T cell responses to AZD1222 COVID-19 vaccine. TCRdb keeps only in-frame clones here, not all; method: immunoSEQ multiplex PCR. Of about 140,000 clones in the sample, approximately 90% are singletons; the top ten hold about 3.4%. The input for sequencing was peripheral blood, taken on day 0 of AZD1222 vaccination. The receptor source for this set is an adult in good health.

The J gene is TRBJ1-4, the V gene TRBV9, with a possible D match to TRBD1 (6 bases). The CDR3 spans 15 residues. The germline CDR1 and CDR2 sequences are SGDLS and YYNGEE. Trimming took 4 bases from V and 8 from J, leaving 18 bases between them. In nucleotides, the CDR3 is TGTGCCAGCAGCCCCCGGGGGGGGCTTGAAGAAAAACTGTTTTTT. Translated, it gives CASSPRGGLEEKLFF.

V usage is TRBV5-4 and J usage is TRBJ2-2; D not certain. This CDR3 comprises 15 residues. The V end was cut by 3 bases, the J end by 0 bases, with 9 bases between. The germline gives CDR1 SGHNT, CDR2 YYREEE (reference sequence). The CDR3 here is CASSYGRTNTGELFF. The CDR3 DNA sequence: TGTGCCAGCAGCTACGGACGGACGAACACCGGGGAGCTGTTTTTT.

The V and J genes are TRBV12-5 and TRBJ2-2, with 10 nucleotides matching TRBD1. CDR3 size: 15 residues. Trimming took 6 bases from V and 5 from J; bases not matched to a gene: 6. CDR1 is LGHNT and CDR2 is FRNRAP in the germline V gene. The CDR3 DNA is TGTGCTAGTGGCGACGACAGGGGGCATACCGGGGAGCTGTTTTTT. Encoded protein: CASGDDRGHTGELFF.

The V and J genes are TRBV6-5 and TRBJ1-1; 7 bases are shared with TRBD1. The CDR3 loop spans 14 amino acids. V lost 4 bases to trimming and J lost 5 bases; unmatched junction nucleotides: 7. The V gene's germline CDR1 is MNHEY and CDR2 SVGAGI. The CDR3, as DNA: TGTGCCAGCAGTTTCCGACAGGGCGGAACTGAAGCTTTCTTT. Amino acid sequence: CASSFRQGGTEAFF.

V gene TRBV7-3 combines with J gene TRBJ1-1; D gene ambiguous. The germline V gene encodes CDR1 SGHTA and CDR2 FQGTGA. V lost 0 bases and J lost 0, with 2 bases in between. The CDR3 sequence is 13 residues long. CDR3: CASSLTLNTEAFF. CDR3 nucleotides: TGTGCCAGCAGCTTAACCCTGAACACTGAAGCTTTCTTT. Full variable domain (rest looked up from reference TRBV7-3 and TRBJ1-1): GAGVSQTPSNKVTEKGKYVELRCDPISGHTALYWYRQSLGQGPEFLIYFQGTGAADDSGLPNDRFFAVRPEGSVSTLKIQRTERGDSAVYLCASSLTLNTEAFFGQGTRLTVV.

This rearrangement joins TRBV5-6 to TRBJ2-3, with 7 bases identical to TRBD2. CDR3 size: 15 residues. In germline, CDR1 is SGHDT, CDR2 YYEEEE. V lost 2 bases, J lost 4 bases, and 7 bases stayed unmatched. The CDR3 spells CASSLRSLAADTQYF. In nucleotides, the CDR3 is TGTGCCAGCAGCTTAAGGTCTCTAGCGGCAGATACGCAGTATTTT.

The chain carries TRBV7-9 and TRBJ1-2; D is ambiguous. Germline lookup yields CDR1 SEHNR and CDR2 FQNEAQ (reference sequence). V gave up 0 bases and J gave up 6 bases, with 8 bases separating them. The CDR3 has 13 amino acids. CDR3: CASSLALGNGYTF. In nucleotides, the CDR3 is TGTGCCAGCAGCTTAGCTCTTGGCAATGGCTACACCTTC.

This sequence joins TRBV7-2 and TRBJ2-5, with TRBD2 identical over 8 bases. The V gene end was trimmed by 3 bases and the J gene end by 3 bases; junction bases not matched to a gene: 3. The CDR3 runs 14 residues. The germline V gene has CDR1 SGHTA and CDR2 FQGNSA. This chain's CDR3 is CASSFSGGEETQYF. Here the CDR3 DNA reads TGTGCCAGCAGCTTCTCGGGGGGGGAAGAGACCCAGTACTTC.

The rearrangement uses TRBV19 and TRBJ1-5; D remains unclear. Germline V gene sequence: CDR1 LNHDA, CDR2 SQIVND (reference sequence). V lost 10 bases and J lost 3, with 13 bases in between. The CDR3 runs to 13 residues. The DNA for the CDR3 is TGTGCCACCCACCTAGGCCCCAATCAGCCCCAGCATTTT. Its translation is CATHLGPNQPQHF.

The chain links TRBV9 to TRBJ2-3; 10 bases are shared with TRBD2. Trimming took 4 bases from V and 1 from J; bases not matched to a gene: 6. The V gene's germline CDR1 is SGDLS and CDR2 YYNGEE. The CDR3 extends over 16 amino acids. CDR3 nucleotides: TGTGCCAGCAGCTTCTCCGGGACTAGCGGCACAGATACGCAGTATTTT. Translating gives CASSFSGTSGTDTQYF.